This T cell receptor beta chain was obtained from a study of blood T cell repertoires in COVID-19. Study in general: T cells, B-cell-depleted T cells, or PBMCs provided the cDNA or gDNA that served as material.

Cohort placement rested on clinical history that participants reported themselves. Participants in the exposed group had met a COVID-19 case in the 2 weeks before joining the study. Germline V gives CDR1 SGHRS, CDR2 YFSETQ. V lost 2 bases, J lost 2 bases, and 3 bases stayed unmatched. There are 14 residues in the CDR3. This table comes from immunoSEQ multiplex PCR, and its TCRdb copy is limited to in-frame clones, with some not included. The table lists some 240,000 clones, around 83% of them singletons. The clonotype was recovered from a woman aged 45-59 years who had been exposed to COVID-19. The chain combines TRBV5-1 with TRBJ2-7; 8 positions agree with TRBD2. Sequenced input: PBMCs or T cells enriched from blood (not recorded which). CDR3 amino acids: CASSFERGPYEQYF. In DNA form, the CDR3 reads TGCGCCAGCAGCTTTGAGCGGGGGCCCTACGAGCAGTACTTC.